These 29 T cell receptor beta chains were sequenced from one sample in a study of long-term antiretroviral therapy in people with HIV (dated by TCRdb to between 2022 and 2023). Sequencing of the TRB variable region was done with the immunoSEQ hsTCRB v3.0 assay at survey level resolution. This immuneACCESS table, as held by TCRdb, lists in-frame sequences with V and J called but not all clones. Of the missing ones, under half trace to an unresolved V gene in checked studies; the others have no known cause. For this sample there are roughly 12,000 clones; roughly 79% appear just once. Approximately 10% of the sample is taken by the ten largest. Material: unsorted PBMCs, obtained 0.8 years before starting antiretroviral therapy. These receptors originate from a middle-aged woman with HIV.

CDR3 amino acids: CASSSDGGLTDTQYF. The CDR3 DNA follows: TGCGCCAGCAGCTCGGACGGAGGCCTTACAGATACGCAGTATTTT. The chain carries TRBV5-1 and TRBJ2-3; a weak D match, TRBD2 (5 bases). The germline V gene encodes CDR1 SGHRS and CDR2 YFSETQ. V lost 3 bases, J lost 3 bases, and 14 bases lay in between. The CDR3 runs 15 residues.

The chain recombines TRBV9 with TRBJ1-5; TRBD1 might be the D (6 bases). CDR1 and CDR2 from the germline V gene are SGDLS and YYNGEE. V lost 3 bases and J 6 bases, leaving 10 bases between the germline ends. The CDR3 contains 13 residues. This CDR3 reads CASSEGGAQPQHF. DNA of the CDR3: TGTGCCAGCAGCGAGGGGGGTGCTCAGCCCCAGCATTTT.

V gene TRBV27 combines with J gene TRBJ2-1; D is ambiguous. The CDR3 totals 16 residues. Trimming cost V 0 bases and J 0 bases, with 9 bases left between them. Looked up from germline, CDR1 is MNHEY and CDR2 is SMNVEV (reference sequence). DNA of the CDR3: TGTGCCAGCAGTTTATCGGCCTATAGCTCCTACAATGAGCAGTTCTTC. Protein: CASSLSAYSSYNEQFF.

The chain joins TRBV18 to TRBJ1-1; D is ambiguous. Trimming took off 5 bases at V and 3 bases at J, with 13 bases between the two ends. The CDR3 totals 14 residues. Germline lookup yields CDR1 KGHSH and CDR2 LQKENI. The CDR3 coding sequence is TGTGCCAGCTCAGTGCGGGATTGGGACACTGAAGCTTTCTTT. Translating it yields CASSVRDWDTEAFF.

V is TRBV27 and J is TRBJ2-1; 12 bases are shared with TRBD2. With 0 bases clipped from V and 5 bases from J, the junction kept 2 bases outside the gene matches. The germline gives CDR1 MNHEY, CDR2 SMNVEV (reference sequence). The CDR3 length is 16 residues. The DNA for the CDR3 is TGTGCCAGCAGTTTATCGAGGACTAGCGGGAACAATGAGCAGTTCTTC. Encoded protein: CASSLSRTSGNNEQFF.

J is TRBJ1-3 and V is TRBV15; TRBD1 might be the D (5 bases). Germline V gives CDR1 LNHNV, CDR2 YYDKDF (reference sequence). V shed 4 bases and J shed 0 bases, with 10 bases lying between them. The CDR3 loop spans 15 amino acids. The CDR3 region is CATSMGLISGNTIYF. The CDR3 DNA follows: TGTGCCACCAGCATGGGACTGATCTCTGGAAACACCATATATTTT.

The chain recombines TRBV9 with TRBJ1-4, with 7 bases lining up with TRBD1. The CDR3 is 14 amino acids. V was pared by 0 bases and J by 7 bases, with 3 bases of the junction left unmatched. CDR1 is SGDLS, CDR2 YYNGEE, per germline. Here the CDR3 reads CASSVGPGGEKLFF. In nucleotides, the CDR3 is TGTGCCAGCAGCGTAGGTCCAGGGGGTGAAAAACTGTTTTTT.

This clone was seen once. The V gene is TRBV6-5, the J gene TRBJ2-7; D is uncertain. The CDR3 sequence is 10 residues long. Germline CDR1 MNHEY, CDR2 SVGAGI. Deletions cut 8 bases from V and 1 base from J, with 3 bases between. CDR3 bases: TGTGCCAGCGGGTCCTACGAGCAGTACTTC. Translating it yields CASGSYEQYF.

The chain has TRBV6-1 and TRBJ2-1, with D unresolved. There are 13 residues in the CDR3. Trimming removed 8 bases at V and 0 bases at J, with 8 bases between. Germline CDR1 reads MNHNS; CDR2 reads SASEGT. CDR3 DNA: TGTGCCAGCTTGGCGAGCTCCTACAATGAGCAGTTCTTC. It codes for CASLASSYNEQFF.

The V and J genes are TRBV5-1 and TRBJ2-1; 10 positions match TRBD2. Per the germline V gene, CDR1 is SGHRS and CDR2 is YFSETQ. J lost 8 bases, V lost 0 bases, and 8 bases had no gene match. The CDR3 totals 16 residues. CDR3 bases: TGCGCCAGCAGCTTGGCATCCCTAGCGGGGGTTCATGAGCAGTTCTTC. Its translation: CASSLASLAGVHEQFF.

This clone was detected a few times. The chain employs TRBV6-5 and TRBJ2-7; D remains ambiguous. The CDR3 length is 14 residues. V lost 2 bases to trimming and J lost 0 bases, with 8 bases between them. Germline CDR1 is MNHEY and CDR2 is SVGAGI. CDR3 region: CASSYGPVSYEQYF. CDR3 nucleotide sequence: TGTGCCAGCAGTTACGGGCCAGTCTCCTACGAGCAGTACTTC.

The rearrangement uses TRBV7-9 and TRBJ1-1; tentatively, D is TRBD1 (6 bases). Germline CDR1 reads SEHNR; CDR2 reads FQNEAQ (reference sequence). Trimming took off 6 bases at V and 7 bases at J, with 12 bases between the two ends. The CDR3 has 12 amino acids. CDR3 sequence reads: CASSEGGGEAFF. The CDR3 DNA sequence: TGTGCCAGCAGTGAAGGGGGGGGTGAAGCTTTCTTT.

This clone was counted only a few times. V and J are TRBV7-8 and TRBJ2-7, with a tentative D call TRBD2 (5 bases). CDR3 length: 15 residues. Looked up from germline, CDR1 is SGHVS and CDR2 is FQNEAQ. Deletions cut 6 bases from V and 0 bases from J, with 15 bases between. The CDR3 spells CASSTAPGDSYEQYF. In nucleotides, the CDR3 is TGTGCCAGCAGTACAGCCCCCGGGGACTCCTACGAGCAGTACTTC.

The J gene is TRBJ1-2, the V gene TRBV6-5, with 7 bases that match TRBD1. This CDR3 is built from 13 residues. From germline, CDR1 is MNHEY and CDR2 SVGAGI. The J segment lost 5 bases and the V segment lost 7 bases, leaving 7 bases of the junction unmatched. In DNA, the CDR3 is TGTGCCAGCACCAACCAGGGGGGGTATGGCTACACCTTC. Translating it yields CASTNQGGYGYTF.

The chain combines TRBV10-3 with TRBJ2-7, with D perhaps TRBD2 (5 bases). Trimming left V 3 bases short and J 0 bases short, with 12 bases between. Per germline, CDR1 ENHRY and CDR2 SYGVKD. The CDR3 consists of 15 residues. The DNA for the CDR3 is TGTGCCATCAGTGATCCTCGGGGTAGCTCCTACGAGCAGTACTTC. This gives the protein CAISDPRGSSYEQYF.

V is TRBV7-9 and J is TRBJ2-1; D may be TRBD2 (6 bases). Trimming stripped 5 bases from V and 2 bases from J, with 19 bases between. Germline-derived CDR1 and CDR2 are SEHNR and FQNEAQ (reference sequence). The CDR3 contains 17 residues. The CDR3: CASSARPGGRTYNEQFF. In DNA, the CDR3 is TGTGCCAGCAGCGCCAGACCCGGAGGGCGCACCTACAATGAGCAGTTCTTC.

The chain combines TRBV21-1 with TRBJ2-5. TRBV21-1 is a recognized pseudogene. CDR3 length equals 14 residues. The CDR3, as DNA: TGTGCCAGCAGCAAAGCGTGGGAACAAGAGACCCAGTACTTC. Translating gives CASSKAWEQETQYF.

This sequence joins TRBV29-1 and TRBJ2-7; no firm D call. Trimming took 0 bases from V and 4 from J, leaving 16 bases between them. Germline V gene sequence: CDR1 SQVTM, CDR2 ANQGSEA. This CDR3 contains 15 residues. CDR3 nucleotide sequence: TGCAGCGTTGAAGATCGAATAGCCCTTCCTTACGAGCAGTACTTC. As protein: CSVEDRIALPYEQYF.

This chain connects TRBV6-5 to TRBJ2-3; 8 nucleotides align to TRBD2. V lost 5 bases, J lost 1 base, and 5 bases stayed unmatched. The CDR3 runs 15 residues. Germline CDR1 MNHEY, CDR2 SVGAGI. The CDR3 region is CASSVLAVGTDTQYF. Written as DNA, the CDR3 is TGTGCCAGCAGTGTACTAGCGGTTGGCACAGATACGCAGTATTTT.

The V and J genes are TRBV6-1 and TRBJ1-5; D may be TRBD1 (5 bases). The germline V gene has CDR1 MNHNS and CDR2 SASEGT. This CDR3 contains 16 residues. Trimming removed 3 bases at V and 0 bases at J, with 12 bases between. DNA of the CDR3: TGTGCCAGCAGTGAGCAGGTAGGGGATAGCAATCAGCCCCAGCATTTT. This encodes CASSEQVGDSNQPQHF.

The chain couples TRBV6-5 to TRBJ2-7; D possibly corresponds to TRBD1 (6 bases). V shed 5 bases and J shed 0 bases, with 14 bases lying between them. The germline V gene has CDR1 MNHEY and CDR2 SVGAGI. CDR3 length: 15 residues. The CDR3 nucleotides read TGTGCCAGCAGTCTTACAGGGTCCGGCTCCTACGAGCAGTACTTC. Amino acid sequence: CASSLTGSGSYEQYF.

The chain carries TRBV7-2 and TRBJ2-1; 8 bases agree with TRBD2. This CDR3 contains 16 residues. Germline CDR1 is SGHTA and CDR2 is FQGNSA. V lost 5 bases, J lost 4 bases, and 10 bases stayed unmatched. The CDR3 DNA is TGTGCCAGCAGCCCAGTAGCGGGAAGTACTTACAATGAGCAGTTCTTC. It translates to CASSPVAGSTYNEQFF.

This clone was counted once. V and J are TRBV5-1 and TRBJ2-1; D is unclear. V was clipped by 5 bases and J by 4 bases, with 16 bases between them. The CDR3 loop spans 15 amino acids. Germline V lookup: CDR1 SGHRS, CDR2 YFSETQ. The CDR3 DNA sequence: TGCGCCAGCAGTTTTATCGGTACATCATACAATGAGCAGTTCTTC. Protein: CASSFIGTSYNEQFF.

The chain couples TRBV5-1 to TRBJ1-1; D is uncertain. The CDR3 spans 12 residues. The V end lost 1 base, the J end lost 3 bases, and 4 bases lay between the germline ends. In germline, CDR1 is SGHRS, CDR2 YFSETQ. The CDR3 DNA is TGCGCCAGCAGCTTGACGGACACTGAAGCTTTCTTT. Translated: CASSLTDTEAFF.

The CDR3 coding sequence is TGTGCCATCAGTGATCTTGAGTACGAGCAGTACTTC. It specifies CAISDLEYEQYF. This chain joins TRBV10-3 and TRBJ2-7; D unresolved. The V and J ends lost 3 bases and 4 bases respectively, with 7 bases between them. The CDR3 extends over 12 amino acids. Germline-derived CDR1 and CDR2 are ENHRY and SYGVKD.

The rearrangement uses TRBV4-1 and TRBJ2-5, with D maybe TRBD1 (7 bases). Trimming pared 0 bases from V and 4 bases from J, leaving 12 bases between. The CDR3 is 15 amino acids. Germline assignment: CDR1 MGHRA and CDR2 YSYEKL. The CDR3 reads CASSQEGGGRETQYF. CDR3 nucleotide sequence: TGCGCCAGCAGCCAAGAAGGAGGGGGCAGAGAGACCCAGTACTTC.

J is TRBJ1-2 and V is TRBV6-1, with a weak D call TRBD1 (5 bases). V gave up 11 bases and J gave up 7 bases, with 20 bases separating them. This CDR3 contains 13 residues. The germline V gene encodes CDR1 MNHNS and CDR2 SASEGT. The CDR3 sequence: CAGQPGGAAGYTF. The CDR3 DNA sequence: TGTGCCGGCCAGCCTGGCGGGGCGGCTGGCTACACCTTC.

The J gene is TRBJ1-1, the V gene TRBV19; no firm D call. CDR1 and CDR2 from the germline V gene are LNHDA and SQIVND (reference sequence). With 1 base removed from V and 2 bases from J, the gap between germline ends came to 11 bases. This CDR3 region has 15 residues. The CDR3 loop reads CASSIVGGLNTEAFF. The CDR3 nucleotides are TGTGCCAGTAGTATAGTGGGAGGCTTAAACACTGAAGCTTTCTTT. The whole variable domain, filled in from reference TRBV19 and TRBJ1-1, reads DGGITQSPKYLFRKEGQNVTLSCEQNLNHDAMYWYRQDPGQGLRLIYYSQIVNDFQKGDIAEGYSVSREKKESFPLTVTSAQKNPTAFYLCASSIVGGLNTEAFFGQGTRLTVV.

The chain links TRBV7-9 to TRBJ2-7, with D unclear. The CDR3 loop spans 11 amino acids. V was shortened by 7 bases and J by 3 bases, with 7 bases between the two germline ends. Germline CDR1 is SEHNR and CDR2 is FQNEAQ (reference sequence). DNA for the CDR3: TGTGCCAGCAAGGCAAACTACGAGCAGTACTTC. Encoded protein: CASKANYEQYF.